The clone carrying this T cell receptor beta chain was picked up one time. Its antigen remains unknown. The data originate from a study of graft-versus-host responses after intestinal transplantation. Study-level background: Each recipient received anti-thymocyte globulin induction, then tacrolimus and steroids for approximately three years. General study findings and limits: Researchers found peak circulating GvH clone levels linked to early post-transplant HvG declines.

Measured with immunoSEQ multiplex PCR; TCRdb has only the in-frame clones, and not every one. The sample holds 100,000 to 130,000 clones, roughly 87% seen once. CDR1 is LNHDA and CDR2 is SQIVND in the germline V gene (reference sequence). This CDR3 has 14 residues. V was shortened by 0 bases and J by 3 bases, with 6 bases between the two germline ends. This sequence joins TRBV19 and TRBJ1-5; D unclear. The receptor was derived from a human donor who was the organ donor for an intestinal transplant. This specimen consisted of unstimulated CD4+ T cells sorted from spleen or lymph node cells, obtained before transplant. CDR3 region: CASSIEQINQPQHF. CDR3 DNA sequence: TGTGCCAGTAGTATAGAGCAGATCAATCAGCCCCAGCATTTT.